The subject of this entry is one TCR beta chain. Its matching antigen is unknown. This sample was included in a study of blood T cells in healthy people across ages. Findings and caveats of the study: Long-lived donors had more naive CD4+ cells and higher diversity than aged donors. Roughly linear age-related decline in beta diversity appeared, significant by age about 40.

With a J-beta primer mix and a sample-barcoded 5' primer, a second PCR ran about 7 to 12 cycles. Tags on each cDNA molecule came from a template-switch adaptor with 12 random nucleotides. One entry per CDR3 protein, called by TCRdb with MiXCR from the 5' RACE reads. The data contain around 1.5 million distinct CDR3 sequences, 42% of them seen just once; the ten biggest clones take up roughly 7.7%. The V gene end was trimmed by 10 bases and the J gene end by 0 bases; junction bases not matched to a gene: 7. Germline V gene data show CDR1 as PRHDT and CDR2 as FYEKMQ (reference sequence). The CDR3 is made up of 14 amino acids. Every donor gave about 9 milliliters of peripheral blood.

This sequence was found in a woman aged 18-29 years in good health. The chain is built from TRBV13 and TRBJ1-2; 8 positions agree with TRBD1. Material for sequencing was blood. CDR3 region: CATTWTGTNYGYTF. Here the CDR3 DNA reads TGTGCCACCACCTGGACAGGGACTAACTATGGCTACACCTTC.